This section outlines one TCR beta chain sequence together with its context. The target antigen is unknown. The source of the sample is a study of T cells in Graves' hyperthyroidism and ophthalmopathy. Study observations and caveats: A model using 13 V-J features told ophthalmopathy apart from stable hyperthyroidism.

TCR beta CDR3 regions were amplified from RNA transcripts. The HTBI primer set served for first-round RT-PCR of the TCR CDR3. One entry per CDR3 protein results from TCRdb running MiXCR on the multiplex PCR reads. The profile shows around 540,000 distinct CDR3 sequences, around 42% of them singletons. Graves' hyperthyroidism without ophthalmopathy progression within 18 months was termed stable. The patients, who ranged from 18 to 65 in age, presented with newly diagnosed hyperthyroidism lasting under 2 months. Clinical symptoms, serum thyroxine, TRAb, thyroid ultrasound and orbital computed tomography informed diagnoses. Germline V gene lookup returns CDR1 MGHRA and CDR2 YSYEKL. This CDR3 has 14 amino acids. With 1 base removed from V and 4 bases from J, the gap between germline ends came to 10 bases.

The chain couples TRBV4-1 to TRBJ1-2, with TRBD1 as a possible D gene (6 bases). Sequenced sample: peripheral blood or thyroid tissue (not recorded which). This receptor was identified in a woman in her late teens or twenties with Graves' hyperthyroidism. The CDR3 bases are TGCGCCAGCAGCCAAGGAGGGGGGGGCTATGGCTACACCTTC. It codes for CASSQGGGGYGYTF.